The clone carrying this TCR beta chain was observed once. This record belongs to a study of control samples from healthy donors and cancer patients. V shed 3 bases, J shed 1 base, and the junction held 1 base outside the gene matches. The CDR3 loop spans 14 amino acids. Germline loops: CDR1 SGHDT, CDR2 YYEEEE. The protocol was immunoSEQ multiplex PCR, while the TCRdb copy is restricted to in-frame clones and leaves out a portion. The table records roughly 90,000 clones, about four fifths of them present only once. The sequence was collected from an older woman in good health. The chain recombines TRBV5-6 with TRBJ2-7, with 10 bases identical to TRBD1. The sequenced sample consisted of blood. CDR3 residues: CASSWDRGSYEQYF. The CDR3 region has the DNA TGTGCCAGCAGCTGGGACAGGGGATCCTACGAGCAGTACTTC.